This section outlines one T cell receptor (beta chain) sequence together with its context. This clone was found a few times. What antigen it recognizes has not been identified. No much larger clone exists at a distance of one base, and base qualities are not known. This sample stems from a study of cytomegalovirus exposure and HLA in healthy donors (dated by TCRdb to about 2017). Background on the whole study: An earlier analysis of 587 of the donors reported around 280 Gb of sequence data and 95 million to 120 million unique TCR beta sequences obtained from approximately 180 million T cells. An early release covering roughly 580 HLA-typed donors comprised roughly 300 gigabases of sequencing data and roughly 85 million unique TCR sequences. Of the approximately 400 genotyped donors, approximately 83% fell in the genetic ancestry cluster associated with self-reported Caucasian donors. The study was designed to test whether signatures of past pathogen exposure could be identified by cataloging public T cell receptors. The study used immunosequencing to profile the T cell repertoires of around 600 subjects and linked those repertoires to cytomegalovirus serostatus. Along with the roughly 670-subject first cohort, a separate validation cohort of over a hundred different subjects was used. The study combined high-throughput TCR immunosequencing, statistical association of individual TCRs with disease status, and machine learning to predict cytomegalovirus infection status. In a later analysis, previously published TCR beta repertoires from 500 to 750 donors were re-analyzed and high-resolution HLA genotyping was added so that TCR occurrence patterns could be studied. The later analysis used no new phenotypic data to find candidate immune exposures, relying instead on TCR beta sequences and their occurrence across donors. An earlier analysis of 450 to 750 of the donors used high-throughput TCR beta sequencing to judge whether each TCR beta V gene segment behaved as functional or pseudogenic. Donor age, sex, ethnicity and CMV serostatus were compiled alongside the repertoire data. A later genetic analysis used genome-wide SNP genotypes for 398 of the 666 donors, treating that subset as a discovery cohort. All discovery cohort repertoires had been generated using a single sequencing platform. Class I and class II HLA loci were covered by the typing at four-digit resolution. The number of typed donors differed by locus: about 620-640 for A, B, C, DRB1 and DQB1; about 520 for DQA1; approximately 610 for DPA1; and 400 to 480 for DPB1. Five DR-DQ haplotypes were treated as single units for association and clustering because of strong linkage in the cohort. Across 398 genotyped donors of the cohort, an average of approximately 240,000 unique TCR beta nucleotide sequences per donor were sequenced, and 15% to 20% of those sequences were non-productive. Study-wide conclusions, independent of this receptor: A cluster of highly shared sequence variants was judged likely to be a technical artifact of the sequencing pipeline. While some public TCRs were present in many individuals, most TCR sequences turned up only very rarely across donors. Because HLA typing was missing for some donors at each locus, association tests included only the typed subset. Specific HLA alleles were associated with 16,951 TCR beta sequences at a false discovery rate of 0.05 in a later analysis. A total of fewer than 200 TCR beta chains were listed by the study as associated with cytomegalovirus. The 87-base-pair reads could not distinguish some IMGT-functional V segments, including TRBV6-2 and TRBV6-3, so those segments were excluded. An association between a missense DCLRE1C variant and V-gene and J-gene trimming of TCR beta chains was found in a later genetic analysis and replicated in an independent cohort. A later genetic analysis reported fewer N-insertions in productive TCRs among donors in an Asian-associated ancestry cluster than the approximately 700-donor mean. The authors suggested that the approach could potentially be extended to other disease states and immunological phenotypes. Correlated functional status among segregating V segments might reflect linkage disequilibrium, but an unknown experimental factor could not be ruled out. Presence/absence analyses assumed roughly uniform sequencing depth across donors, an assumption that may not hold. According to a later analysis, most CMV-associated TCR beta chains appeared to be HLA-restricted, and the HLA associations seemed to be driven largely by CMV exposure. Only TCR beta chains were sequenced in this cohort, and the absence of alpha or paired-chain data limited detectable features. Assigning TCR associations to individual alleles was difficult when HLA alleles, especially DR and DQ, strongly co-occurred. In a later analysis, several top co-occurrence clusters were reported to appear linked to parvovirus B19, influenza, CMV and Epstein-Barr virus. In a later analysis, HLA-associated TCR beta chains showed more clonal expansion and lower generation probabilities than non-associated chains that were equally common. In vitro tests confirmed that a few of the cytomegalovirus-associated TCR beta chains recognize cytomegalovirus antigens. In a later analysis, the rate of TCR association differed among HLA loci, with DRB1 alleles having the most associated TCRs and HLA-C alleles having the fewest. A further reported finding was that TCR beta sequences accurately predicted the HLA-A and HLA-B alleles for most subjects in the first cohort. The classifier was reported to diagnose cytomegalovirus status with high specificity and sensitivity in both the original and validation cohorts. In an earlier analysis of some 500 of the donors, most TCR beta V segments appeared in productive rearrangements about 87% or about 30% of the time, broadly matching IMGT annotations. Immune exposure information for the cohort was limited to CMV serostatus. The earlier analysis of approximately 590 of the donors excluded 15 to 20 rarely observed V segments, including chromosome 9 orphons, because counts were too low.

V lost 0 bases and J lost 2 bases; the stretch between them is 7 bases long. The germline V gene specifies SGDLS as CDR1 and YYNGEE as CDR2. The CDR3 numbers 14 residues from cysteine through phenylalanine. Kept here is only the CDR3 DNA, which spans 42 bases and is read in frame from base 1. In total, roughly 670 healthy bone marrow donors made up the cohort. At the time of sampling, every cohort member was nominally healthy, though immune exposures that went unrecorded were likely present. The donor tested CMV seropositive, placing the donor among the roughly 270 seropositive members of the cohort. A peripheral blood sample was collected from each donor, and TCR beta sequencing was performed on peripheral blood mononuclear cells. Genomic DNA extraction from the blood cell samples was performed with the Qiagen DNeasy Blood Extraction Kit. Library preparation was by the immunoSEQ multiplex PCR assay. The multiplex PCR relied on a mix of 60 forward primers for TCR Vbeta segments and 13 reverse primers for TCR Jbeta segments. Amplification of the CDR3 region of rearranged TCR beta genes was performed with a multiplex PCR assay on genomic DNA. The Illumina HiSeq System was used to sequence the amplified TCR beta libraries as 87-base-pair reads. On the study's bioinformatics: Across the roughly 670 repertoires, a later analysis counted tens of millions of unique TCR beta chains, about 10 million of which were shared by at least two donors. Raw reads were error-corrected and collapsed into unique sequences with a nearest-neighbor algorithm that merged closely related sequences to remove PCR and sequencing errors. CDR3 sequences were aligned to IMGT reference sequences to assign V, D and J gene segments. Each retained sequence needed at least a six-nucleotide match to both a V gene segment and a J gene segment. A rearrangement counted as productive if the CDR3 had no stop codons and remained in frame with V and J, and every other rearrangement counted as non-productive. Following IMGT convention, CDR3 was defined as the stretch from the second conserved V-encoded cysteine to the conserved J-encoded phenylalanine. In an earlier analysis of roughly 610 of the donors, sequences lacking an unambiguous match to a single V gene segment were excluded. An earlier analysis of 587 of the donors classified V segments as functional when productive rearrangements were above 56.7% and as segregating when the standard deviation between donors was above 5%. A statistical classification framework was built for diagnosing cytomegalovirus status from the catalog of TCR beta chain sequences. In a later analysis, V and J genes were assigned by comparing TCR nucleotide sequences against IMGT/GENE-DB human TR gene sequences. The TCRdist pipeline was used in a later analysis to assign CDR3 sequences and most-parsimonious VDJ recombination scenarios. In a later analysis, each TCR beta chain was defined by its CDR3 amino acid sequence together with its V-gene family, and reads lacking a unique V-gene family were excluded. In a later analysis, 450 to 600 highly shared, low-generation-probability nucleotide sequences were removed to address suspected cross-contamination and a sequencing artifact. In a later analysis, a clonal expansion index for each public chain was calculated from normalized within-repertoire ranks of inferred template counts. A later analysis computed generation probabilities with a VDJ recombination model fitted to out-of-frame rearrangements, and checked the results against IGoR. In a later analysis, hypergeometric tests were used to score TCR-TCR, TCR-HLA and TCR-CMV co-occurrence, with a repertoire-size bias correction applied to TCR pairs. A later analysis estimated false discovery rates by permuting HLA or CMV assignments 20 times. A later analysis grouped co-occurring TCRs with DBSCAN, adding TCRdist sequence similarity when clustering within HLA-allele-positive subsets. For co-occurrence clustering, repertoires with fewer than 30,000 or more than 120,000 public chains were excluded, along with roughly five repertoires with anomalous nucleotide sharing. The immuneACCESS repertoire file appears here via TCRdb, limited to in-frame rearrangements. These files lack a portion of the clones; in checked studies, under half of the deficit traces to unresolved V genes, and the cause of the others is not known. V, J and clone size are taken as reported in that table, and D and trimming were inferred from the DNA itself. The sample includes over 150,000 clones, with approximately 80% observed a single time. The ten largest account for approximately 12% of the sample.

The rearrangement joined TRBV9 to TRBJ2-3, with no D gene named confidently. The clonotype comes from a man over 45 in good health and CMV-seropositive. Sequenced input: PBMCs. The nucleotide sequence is TGTGCCAGCAGCGTAGAACAGAACACAGATACGCAGTATTTT. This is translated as CASSVEQNTDTQYF.